The clone carrying this T cell receptor beta chain has only a few counts. Its cognate antigen is unknown. TCRdb reprocessed the RT-PCR reads via MiXCR and lists one record per CDR3 protein. The table lists 550,000 to 800,000 distinct CDR3 sequences, 14% of them singletons. Per germline, CDR1 SGHRS and CDR2 YFSETQ. The J segment lost 0 bases and the V segment lost 1 base, leaving 5 bases of the junction unmatched. The CDR3 runs to 18 residues. These data are taken from a study of response to subunit inactivated influenza vaccine. Whole-study results and caveats: Authors proposed each seasonal influenza vaccination draws in few new T cells.

The sample consisted of PBMCs from blood, taken 14 days before vaccination. The TCR was taken from a man aged 45-65 years who received an inactivated influenza vaccine. The chain couples TRBV5-1 to TRBJ2-1; TRBD2 matches at 12 bases. DNA of the CDR3: TGCGCCAGCAGCTTGCGCACTAGCGGGGGGAGCTCCTACAATGAGCAGTTCTTC. Its translation: CASSLRTSGGSSYNEQFF.